This TCR beta chain was sequenced during a study of blood T cell repertoires in COVID-19. Overall study context: Whether acute or convalescent, the COVID-19 samples came from the United States, Italy and Spain.

Germline CDR1 is MNHNY and CDR2 is SVGAGI (reference sequence). The V end lost 2 bases, the J end lost 6 bases, and 13 bases lay between the germline ends. This CDR3 contains 14 residues. As originally analysed: From reference gene primer amplification, estimates of nucleated cell counts were derived. The table came from immunoSEQ multiplex PCR; TCRdb's copy has only in-frame clones and leaves some out. V, J and clone size reflect that table, while D and trimming were determined from the DNA. This table holds 200,000 to 300,000 clones, around 88% found once. Participants, 18 to 89 years old, spanned under 25 US areas. The study assigned cohorts using participant-reported clinical history.

The TCR was taken from a woman aged 40 to 49 with acute COVID-19. The sample taken for sequencing was PBMCs or T cells enriched from blood (not recorded which). The V gene is TRBV6-6, the J gene TRBJ1-2, with D hard to call. The chain's CDR3 is CASSYRSGLNGYTF. The CDR3 DNA is TGTGCCAGCAGTTACCGTTCGGGATTGAATGGCTACACCTTC.